This is a list of T cell receptor beta chains from one sample in a study of regulatory T cells in long-lasting Graves disease. TCRdb re-analysed the multiplex PCR reads in MiXCR, keeping a single row per CDR3 protein. The data hold roughly 700,000 distinct CDR3 sequences, with 25% to 35% observed a single time. The source material was peripheral blood mononuclear cells (PBMCs), sampled when the disease was refractory, from a patient treated with antithyroid drugs. Receptors were obtained from a female donor with Graves disease. Each CDR3 is given with its conserved first and last residue. D genes are given only for firm matches. Clone size appears in some rows only: once, few, many, or a class for an expanded clone.

CDR3aa,CDR3nt,v_gene,j_gene,d_gene,abundance
CATSRARTGANYGYTF,TGTGCCACCAGCAGAGCCCGGACAGGAGCTAACTATGGCTACACCTTC,TRBV15,TRBJ1-2,TRBD1,NA
CASIGNSNTEAFF,TGTGCCAGCATTGGAAATTCTAACACTGAAGCTTTCTTT,TRBV6-1,TRBJ1-1,NA,few
CSATRGRIETQYF,TGCAGTGCAACCCGGGGGAGGATCGAGACCCAGTACTTC,TRBV20-1,TRBJ2-5,NA,NA
CASSQDTGSGETQYF,TGTGCCAGCAGCCAAGATACCGGGTCCGGGGAGACCCAGTACTTC,TRBV3-1,TRBJ2-5,NA,few
CASSLSRAGGEQYF,TGTGCCAGCAGCTTAAGTCGAGCGGGAGGCGAGCAGTACTTC,TRBV7-2,TRBJ2-7,TRBD2,few
CASSGGGTDNSPLHF,TGTGCCAGCAGCGGAGGCGGGACAGATAATTCACCCCTCCACTTT,TRBV7-8,TRBJ1-6,TRBD1,few
CASSLSGLSDEKLFF,TGCGCCAGCAGCCTTTCAGGGTTATCGGATGAAAAACTGTTTTTT,TRBV5-1,TRBJ1-4,NA,NA
CASSPPTDTDTQYF,TGTGCCAGCTCACCACCAACGGACACAGATACGCAGTATTTT,TRBV18,TRBJ2-3,NA,NA
CSARAPGTEAFF,TGCAGTGCTAGAGCTCCTGGCACTGAAGCTTTCTTT,TRBV20-1,TRBJ1-1,NA,few
CASSYGTVVTGELFF,TGTGCCAGCAGTTATGGGACAGTTGTCACCGGGGAGCTGTTTTTT,TRBV6-5,TRBJ2-2,TRBD1,NA
CASSQSRATEAFF,TGTGCCAGCAGTCAGTCGCGGGCCACTGAAGCTTTCTTT,TRBV7-2,TRBJ1-1,NA,many
CASSPSGVTGYTF,TGTGCCAGCAGCCCCTCAGGGGTTACTGGCTACACCTTC,TRBV7-3,TRBJ1-2,NA,NA
CASSLLGDPNTGELFF,TGCGCCAGCAGCCTCCTAGGGGATCCGAACACCGGGGAGCTGTTTTTT,TRBV5-1,TRBJ2-2,NA,once
CSATRTQILQETQYF,TGCAGTGCTACTCGCACACAGATCCTCCAAGAGACCCAGTACTTC,TRBV20-1,TRBJ2-5,NA,few
CASSINYGYTF,TGTGCCAGCAGTATCAACTATGGCTACACCTTC,TRBV28,TRBJ1-2,NA,many
CASSPRLPMTANTEAFF,TGTGCCAGCAGCCCCCGTTTACCCATGACAGCGAACACTGAAGCTTTCTTT,TRBV14,TRBJ1-1,NA,NA
CASSLAGIQAYEQYF,TGTGCCAGCAGCTTAGCTGGCATCCAGGCCTACGAGCAGTACTTC,TRBV11-2,TRBJ2-7,NA,NA
CATSRVAGSYGYTF,TGTGCCACCAGCAGAGTAGCGGGGTCTTATGGCTACACCTTC,TRBV15,TRBJ1-2,NA,NA
CASSEYTQGSTEAFF,TGTGCCAGCAGTGAATATACCCAGGGGTCGACTGAAGCTTTCTTT,TRBV25-1,TRBJ1-1,NA,NA
CASQLQVLTEAFF,TGTGCCAGCCAACTCCAGGTTCTCACTGAAGCTTTCTTT,TRBV5-6,TRBJ1-1,NA,NA
CSARPGTGGYSNQPQHF,TGCAGTGCTAGACCTGGGACAGGGGGATATAGCAATCAGCCCCAGCATTTT,TRBV20-1,TRBJ1-5,TRBD1,few
CSVAQEGDQPQHF,TGCAGCGTTGCCCAGGAGGGGGATCAGCCCCAGCATTTT,TRBV29-1,TRBJ1-5,NA,few
CASSFGHGTGMYQETQYF,TGCGCCAGCAGCTTTGGACATGGGACAGGGATGTACCAAGAGACCCAGTACTTC,TRBV5-1,TRBJ2-5,TRBD1,NA
CSARDEARGGYGYTF,TGCAGTGCTAGAGATGAGGCTCGCGGCGGATATGGCTACACCTTC,TRBV20-1,TRBJ1-2,NA,few
CASRPTTSYGYTF,TGTGCCAGCAGACCCACTACTAGCTATGGCTACACCTTC,TRBV5-5,TRBJ1-2,NA,NA
CASSPQWDRLAKNIQYF,TGTGCCAGCAGCCCCCAATGGGACAGACTAGCCAAAAACATTCAGTACTTC,TRBV7-9,TRBJ2-4,TRBD1,NA
CASSVELAAHSYEQYF,TGTGCCAGCAGCGTAGAACTAGCCGCGCACTCCTACGAGCAGTACTTC,TRBV9,TRBJ2-7,NA,NA
CASSHIPDYEQYF,TGTGCCAGCAGCCACATCCCCGATTACGAGCAGTACTTC,TRBV7-2,TRBJ2-7,NA,NA
CASSHSGRTYEQYF,TGTGCCAGCAGCCATAGCGGGAGAACGTACGAGCAGTACTTC,TRBV11-2,TRBJ2-7,TRBD2,many
CASSLVGEGGYTF,TGTGCCAGCAGCTTAGTAGGGGAAGGTGGCTACACCTTC,TRBV12-3/TRBV12-4,TRBJ1-2,NA,many
CSAPSSQTGSYEQYF,TGCAGTGCTCCCTCCTCGCAGACAGGGTCCTACGAGCAGTACTTC,TRBV20-1,TRBJ2-7,TRBD1,few
CSAETGRMNTEAFF,TGCAGCGCCGAGACAGGGAGGATGAACACTGAAGCTTTCTTT,TRBV29-1,TRBJ1-1,TRBD1,many
CASSPNRALGNTIYF,TGTGCCAGCAGCCCAAACAGGGCCCTCGGAAACACCATATATTTT,TRBV12-3/TRBV12-4,TRBJ1-3,NA,few
CASSSMGLSETQYF,TGTGCCAGCAGTTCCATGGGTTTAAGCGAGACCCAGTACTTC,TRBV6-2/TRBV6-3,TRBJ2-5,NA,NA
CASSLLGVAGNQPQHF,TGTGCCAGCAGCCTGCTGGGGGTGGCTGGCAATCAGCCCCAGCATTTT,TRBV5-6,TRBJ1-5,NA,few
CASSPRARDSPLHF,TGTGCCAGCAGTCCAAGGGCAAGGGATTCACCCCTCCACTTT,TRBV6-1,TRBJ1-6,NA,NA
CASSQDWAVGNTIYF,TGTGCCAGCAGCCAAGATTGGGCCGTTGGAAACACCATATATTTT,TRBV3-1,TRBJ1-3,NA,NA
CASRHLQETQYF,TGTGCCAGCAGACATCTCCAAGAGACCCAGTACTTC,TRBV27,TRBJ2-5,NA,few
CASSPRQGSPHEQYF,TGCGCCAGCAGCCCCCGGCAGGGGAGTCCCCACGAGCAGTACTTC,TRBV4-1,TRBJ2-7,NA,once
CASIRTTDGQPQHF,TGTGCCAGCATCCGAACCACGGACGGTCAGCCCCAGCATTTT,TRBV6-1,TRBJ1-5,NA,few